This TCR beta chain comes out of a study of technical replicates of blood from several donors. The germline V and J ends were trimmed by 3 bases and 8 bases, with 11 bases remaining between them. Germline V gene lookup returns CDR1 LNHNV and CDR2 YYDKDF (reference sequence). This CDR3 is 13 amino acids long. Clones were sequenced by immunoSEQ multiplex PCR, and TCRdb holds only the in-frame ones, with some missing. The data contain some 54,000 clones, approximately 92% of them singletons. J is TRBJ2-1 and V is TRBV15; D gene unclear. The TCR originated in a human donor in good health. Some clones in this sample may be carry-over from other donors' samples. The specimen was PBMCs. CDR3 DNA: TGTGCCACCAGCAGCTCAGGAAGTCATGAGCAGTTCTTC. Amino acid sequence: CATSSSGSHEQFF.